The T cell receptor beta chain described here comes from a study of blood T cell repertoires in COVID-19. Study-wide context: Samples of COVID-19 (acute and convalescent) were obtained from the United States, Italy and Spain. Sources were T cells, B-cell-depleted T cells, or PBMCs; the material itself was cDNA or gDNA.

In the original analysis: Nucleated cell counts were estimated from reference gene primer amplification. The data were produced by immunoSEQ multiplex PCR, yet TCRdb's version contains in-frame clones alone and is incomplete. V and J calls plus clone size are reproduced from that table; the DNA served to infer D and trimming. The profile shows about 70,000 clones, roughly 82% of them singletons. The CDR3 contains 15 residues. Losses at the gene ends were 0 bases for V and 5 bases for J; bases not matched to a gene: 7. CDR1 is SGHRS and CDR2 is YFSETQ in the germline V gene. V is TRBV5-1 and J is TRBJ1-2; 7 bases are a match to TRBD1. Specimen: peripheral blood. The origin of this receptor is a woman aged 60-75 years with acute or convalescent COVID-19. CDR3 region: CASSLGGQDLYGYTF. As DNA, the CDR3 is TGCGCCAGCAGCTTGGGAGGACAGGATTTATATGGCTACACCTTC.